This section outlines one T cell receptor (beta chain) sequence together with its context. Frequency classes this clonotype as medium-sized (0.01 to 0.1%); no count is given. Its antigen remains unidentified. The data derive from a study of diagnostic markers for celiac disease (dated by TCRdb to the early 2020s). CDR3 length: 16 amino acids, cysteine to phenylalanine. Nucleotide data are not available. Data came from an Illumina MiSeq. Once TCRdb had reprocessed the reads, it stored one entry per CDR3 protein sequence and supplied no DNA. The table of this sample itemizes a few hundred distinct CDR3 sequences. Of the sample, about half falls within the top ten clones.

The rearrangement combines TRBV12-3 or TRBV12-4 with TRBJ1-1. The sequenced material came from either unsorted cells or a sorted T cell fraction (not recorded which). The sequence was obtained from a human donor. This table probably holds off-target reads from a library built for another chain. The CDR3 region: CASSPMGSGRDTEAFF.